The present T cell receptor beta chain was sequenced within a study of CD8+CD57+ T cells in acquired aplastic anemia. In patients chosen for sequencing, flow cytometry had shown CD8+CD57+ cell expansion. CDR3 and TCR beta VDJ profiling relied on genomic DNA as the template. TCRdb recomputed calls from the reads with MiXCR, one row per CDR3 protein. The table has fewer than 250,000 distinct CDR3 sequences, around 45% seen once; the top ten hold over 7.5%. The sequencing sample was made of sorted CD4+, CD8+, or CD8+CD57+ T cells (not recorded which) from PBMCs. This clonotype was sampled from a human donor with aplastic anemia.

DNA for the CDR3: TGCAGTGCTAGGGGACAGGGAAAGGTGAACGAGCAGTACTTC. Protein sequence: CSARGQGKVNEQYF. This chain joins TRBV20-1 and TRBJ2-7; 9 nucleotides agree with TRBD1. Germline-derived CDR1 and CDR2 are DFQATT and SNEGSKA (reference sequence). The CDR3 has 14 residues. The ends lost 3 bases at V and 5 bases at J; junction bases unmatched: 8.